The 2 T cell receptor beta chains below were found in one sample sequenced in a study of cytomegalovirus exposure and HLA in healthy donors. The PCR was carried out with 60 Vbeta primers and 13 Jbeta primers. Repertoires were generated with immunoSEQ multiplex PCR, while TCRdb's copy carries only in-frame clones and drops some. The repertoire holds 250,000 to 350,000 clones, with 75% to 90% as singletons. Sequenced sample: PBMCs. The receptor source for this set is a man in his forties or fifties in good health and CMV-seropositive.

The chain is built from TRBV7-8 and TRBJ1-2; TRBD1 might be the D (5 bases). V lost 5 bases and J lost 8, with 12 bases in between. The CDR3 has 12 residues. CDR1 and CDR2 (germline): SGHVS, FQNEAQ. The CDR3 coding sequence is TGTGCCAGCAGCCGTCCTCAGGGCGGCTACACCTTC. The encoded protein is CASSRPQGGYTF.

The chain couples TRBV5-4 to TRBJ2-3, with 14 bases matching TRBD2. CDR3 length: 15 amino acids. Trimming cost V 4 bases and J 4 bases; bases outside gene matches: 2. Germline loops: CDR1 SGHNT, CDR2 YYREEE (reference sequence). The CDR3 DNA is TGTGCCAGCAGCCAGACTAGCGGGGGGGCAGATACGCAGTATTTT. As protein: CASSQTSGGADTQYF.